This T cell receptor beta chain stems from a study of cytomegalovirus exposure and HLA in healthy donors. The wider study: Earlier, 200 million or so T cells were analyzed, and fewer than 120 million unique TCR beta sequences were found among them.

General study findings and limits: An analysis was carried out at a later point. It showed that HLA-associated TCR beta chains were more clonally expanded than equally common non-associated chains. Immune exposure was documented only through CMV serostatus. One later analysis reportedly identified an Asian-associated ancestry cluster that showed fewer N-insertions than the approximately 710-donor mean.

Of note for this clone: The antigen is not known.

Germline V gene sequence: CDR1 LNHDA, CDR2 SQIVND (reference sequence). The CDR3 is 15 residues long. Trimming took 5 bases from V and 2 from J; bases not matched to a gene: 8. In the PCR, 60 Vbeta and 13 Jbeta primers were used. The protocol was immunoSEQ multiplex PCR, while the TCRdb copy is restricted to in-frame clones and leaves out a portion. This table has about 150,000 clones, about 61% appearing once. The chain combines TRBV19 with TRBJ1-2; 7 bases are shared with TRBD1. The sequence derives from a middle-aged woman in good health and CMV-seronegative. The sequencing input was PBMCs. CDR3 coding DNA: TGTGCCAGTAGTGCCAGACAGGGAAAAAACTATGGCTACACCTTC. Translating it yields CASSARQGKNYGYTF.